This T cell receptor (beta chain) was profiled in a study of T cells in Graves' hyperthyroidism and ophthalmopathy. The CDR3 length is 15 residues. The V segment lost 4 bases and the J segment 6 bases; nucleotides outside the gene matches: 9. The investigators amplified TCR beta CDR3 regions from RNA transcripts. First-round RT-PCR targeting the TCR CDR3 was performed with the HTBI primer set. TCRdb passed the multiplex PCR reads through MiXCR, listing each CDR3 protein once. The sample includes about 840,000 distinct CDR3 sequences, 38% of them seen just once. The sample comprised blood. V gene TRBV12-3 or TRBV12-4 combines with J gene TRBJ1-5; 7 bases match TRBD1. The sequence derives from a man in his late teens or twenties with Graves' hyperthyroidism. The CDR3 DNA reads TGTGCCAGCAGTTCCGGGACAGACGGGGGTCAGCCCCAGCATTTT. Its protein product is CASSSGTDGGQPQHF.